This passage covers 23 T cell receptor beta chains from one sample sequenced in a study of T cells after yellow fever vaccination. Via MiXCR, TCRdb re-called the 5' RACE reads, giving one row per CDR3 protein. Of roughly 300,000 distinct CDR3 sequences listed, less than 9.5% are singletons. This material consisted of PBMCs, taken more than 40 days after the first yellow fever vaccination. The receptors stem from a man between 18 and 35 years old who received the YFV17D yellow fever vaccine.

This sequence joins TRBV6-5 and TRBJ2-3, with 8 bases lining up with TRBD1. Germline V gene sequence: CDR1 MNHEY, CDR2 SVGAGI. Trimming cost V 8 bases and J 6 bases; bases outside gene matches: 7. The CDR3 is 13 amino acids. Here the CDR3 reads CASGQGGSDTQYF. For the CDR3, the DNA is TGTGCCAGCGGACAGGGAGGATCGGATACGCAGTATTTT.

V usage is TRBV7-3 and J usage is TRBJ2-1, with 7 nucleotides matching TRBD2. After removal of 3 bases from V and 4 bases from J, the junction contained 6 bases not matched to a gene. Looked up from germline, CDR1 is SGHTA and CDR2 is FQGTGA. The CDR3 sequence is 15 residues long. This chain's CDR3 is CASSFDRGEYNEQFF. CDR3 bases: TGTGCCAGCAGCTTCGACCGGGGGGAATACAATGAGCAGTTCTTC. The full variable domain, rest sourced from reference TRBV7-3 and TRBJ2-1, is GAGVSQTPSNKVTEKGKYVELRCDPISGHTALYWYRQSLGQGPEFLIYFQGTGAADDSGLPNDRFFAVRPEGSVSTLKIQRTERGDSAVYLCASSFDRGEYNEQFFGPGTRLTVL.

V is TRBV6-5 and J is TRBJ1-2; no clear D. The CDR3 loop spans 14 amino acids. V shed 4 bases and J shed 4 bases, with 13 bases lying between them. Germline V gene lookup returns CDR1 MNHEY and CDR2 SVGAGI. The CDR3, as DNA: TGTGCCAGCAGTTCAGGATGGGTCGGCTATGGCTACACCTTC. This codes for CASSSGWVGYGYTF.

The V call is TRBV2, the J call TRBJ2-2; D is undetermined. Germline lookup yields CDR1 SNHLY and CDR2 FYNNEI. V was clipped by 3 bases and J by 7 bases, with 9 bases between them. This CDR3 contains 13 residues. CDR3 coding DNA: TGTGCCAGCAGTGACGGGTGGGGCGGGGAGCTGTTTTTT. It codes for CASSDGWGGELFF.

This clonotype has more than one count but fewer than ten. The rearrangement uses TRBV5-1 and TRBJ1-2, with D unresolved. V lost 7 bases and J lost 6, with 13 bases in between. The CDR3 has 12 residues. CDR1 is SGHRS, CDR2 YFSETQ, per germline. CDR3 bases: TGCGCCAGCGCGTCTGGGATCGATGGCTACACCTTC. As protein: CASASGIDGYTF.

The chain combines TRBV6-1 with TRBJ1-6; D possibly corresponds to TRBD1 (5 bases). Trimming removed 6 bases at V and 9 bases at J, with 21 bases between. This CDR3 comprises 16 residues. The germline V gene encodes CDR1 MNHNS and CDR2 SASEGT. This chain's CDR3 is CASSDHGGLWSSPLHF. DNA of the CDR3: TGTGCCAGCAGCGACCACGGGGGGTTGTGGAGTTCACCCCTCCACTTT.

The CDR3 sequence: CASSQDGTRAVHF. CDR3 nucleotides: TGCGCCAGCAGCCAAGACGGGACACGGGCAGTCCACTTT. The rearrangement links TRBV4-1 to TRBJ1-6; perhaps TRBD1 as D (6 bases). The CDR3 loop spans 13 amino acids. V lost 0 bases and J 17 bases, leaving 14 bases between the germline ends. Germline V gene sequence: CDR1 MGHRA, CDR2 YSYEKL.

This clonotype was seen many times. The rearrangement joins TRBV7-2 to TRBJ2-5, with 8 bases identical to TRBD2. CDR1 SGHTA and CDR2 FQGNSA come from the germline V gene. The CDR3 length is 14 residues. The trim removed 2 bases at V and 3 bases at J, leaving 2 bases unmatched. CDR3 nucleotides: TGTGCCAGCAGCTTAAGAGCGGGGGAAGAGACCCAGTACTTC. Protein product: CASSLRAGEETQYF.

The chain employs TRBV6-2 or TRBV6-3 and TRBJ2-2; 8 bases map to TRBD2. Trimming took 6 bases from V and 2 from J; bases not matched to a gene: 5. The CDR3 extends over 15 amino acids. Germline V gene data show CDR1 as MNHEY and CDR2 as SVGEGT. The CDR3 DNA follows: TGTGCCAGCAGCTACGGACTAGCAAACACCGGGGAGCTGTTTTTT. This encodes CASSYGLANTGELFF.

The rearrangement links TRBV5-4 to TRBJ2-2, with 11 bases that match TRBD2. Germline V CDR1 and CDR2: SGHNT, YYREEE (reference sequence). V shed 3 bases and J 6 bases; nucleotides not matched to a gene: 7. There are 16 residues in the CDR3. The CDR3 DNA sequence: TGTGCCAGCAGCTCGACGACTAGCGGGGCTTCCGGGGAGCTGTTTTTT. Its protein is CASSSTTSGASGELFF.

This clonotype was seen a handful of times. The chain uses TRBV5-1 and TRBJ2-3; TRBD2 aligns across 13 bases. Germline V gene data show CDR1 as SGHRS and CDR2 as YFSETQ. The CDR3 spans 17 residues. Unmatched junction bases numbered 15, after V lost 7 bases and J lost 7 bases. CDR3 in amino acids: CASFSTSGGADVNTQYF. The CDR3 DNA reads TGCGCCAGCTTTTCAACTAGCGGGGGGGCCGATGTGAATACGCAGTATTTT.

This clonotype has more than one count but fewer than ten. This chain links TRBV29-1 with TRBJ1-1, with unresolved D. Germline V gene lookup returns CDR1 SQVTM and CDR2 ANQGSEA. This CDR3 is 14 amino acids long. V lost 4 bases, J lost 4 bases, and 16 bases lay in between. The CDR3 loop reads CSVGLGNIITEAFF. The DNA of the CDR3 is TGCAGCGTTGGTCTGGGGAATATTATCACTGAAGCTTTCTTT.

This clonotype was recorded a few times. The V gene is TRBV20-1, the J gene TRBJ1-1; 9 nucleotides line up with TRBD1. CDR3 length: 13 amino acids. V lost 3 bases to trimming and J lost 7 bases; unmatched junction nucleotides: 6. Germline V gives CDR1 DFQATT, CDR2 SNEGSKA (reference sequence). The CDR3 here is CSASDRGRLEAFF. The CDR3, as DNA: TGCAGTGCTAGTGACAGGGGGAGGCTTGAAGCTTTCTTT.

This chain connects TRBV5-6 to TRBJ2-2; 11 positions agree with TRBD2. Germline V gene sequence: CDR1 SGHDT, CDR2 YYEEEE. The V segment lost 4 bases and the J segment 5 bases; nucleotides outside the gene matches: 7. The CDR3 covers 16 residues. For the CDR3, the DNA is TGTGCCAGCAGCGTACTAGCGGGGGATGGTACCGGGGAGCTGTTTTTT. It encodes CASSVLAGDGTGELFF.

The CDR3: CASSPALGGDGEKLFF. CDR3 nucleotides: TGTGCCAGCTCACCGGCCTTAGGGGGGGACGGCGAAAAACTGTTTTTT. This chain connects TRBV18 to TRBJ1-4; the D gene is possibly TRBD1 (6 bases). In germline, CDR1 is KGHSH, CDR2 LQKENI. Trimming pared 3 bases from V and 8 bases from J, leaving 19 bases between. The CDR3 loop spans 16 amino acids.

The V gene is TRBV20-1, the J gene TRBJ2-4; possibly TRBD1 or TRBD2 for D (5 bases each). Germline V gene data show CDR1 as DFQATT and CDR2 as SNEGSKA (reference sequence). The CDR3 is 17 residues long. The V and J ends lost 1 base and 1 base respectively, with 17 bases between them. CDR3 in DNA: TGCAGTGCTAGAGGACTTGGGACCTCTGGGGCCAAAAACATTCAGTACTTC. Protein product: CSARGLGTSGAKNIQYF.

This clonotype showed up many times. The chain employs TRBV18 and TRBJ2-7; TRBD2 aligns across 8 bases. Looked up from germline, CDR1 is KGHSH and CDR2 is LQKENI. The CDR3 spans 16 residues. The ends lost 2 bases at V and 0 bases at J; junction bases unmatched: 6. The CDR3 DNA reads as TGTGCCAGCTCACCAACGACTAGCGCAAACTCCTACGAGCAGTACTTC. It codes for CASSPTTSANSYEQYF.

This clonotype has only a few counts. The CDR3 nucleotides are TGTGCCACCCAGCGGGATGGCACCGGGGAGCTGTTTTTT. This encodes CATQRDGTGELFF. The chain employs TRBV28 and TRBJ2-2; TRBD2 matches 7 bases. The CDR3 loop spans 13 amino acids. CDR1 is MDHEN and CDR2 is SYDVKM in the germline V gene. J lost 4 bases, V lost 10 bases, and 6 bases had no gene match.

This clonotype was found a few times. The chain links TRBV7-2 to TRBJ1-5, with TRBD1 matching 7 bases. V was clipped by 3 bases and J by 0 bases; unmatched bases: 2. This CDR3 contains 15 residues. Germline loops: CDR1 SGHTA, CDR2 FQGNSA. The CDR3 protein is CASSFTGVSNQPQHF. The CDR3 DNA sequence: TGTGCCAGCAGCTTCACAGGGGTTAGCAATCAGCCCCAGCATTTT.

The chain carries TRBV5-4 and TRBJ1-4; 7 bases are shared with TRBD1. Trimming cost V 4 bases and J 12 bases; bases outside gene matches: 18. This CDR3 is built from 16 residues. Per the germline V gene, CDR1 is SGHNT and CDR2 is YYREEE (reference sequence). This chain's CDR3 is CASSRIQQGPEEELFF. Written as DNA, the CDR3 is TGTGCCAGCAGCAGAATACAACAGGGGCCGGAGGAGGAACTGTTTTTT.

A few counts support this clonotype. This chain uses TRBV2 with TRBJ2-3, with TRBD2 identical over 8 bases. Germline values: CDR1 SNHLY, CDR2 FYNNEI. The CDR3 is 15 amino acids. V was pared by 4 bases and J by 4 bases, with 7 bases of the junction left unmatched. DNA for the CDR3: TGTGCCAGCAGTGCGTCACTAGCGGCCCCAGATACGCAGTATTTT. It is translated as CASSASLAAPDTQYF. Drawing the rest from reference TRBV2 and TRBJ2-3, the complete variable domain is EPEVTQTPSHQVTQMGQEVILRCVPISNHLYFYWYRQILGQKVEFLVSFYNNEISEKSEIFDDQFSVERPDGSNFTLKIRSTKLEDSAMYFCASSASLAAPDTQYFGPGTRLTVL.

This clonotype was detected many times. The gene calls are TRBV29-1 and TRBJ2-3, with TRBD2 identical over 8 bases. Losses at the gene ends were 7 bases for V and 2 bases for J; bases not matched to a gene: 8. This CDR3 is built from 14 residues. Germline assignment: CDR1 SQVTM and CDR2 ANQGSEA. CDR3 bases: TGCAGCGCACGAGCGGGGGCCTTCACAGATACGCAGTATTTT. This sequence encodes CSARAGAFTDTQYF.

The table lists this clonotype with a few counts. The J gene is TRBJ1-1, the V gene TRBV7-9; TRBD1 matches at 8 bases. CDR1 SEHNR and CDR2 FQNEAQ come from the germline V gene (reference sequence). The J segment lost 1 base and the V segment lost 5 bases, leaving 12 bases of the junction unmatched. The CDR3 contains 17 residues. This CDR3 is CASSPRMTGDKNTEAFF. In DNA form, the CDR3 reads TGTGCCAGCAGCCCCCGGATGACAGGGGATAAGAACACTGAAGCTTTCTTT.